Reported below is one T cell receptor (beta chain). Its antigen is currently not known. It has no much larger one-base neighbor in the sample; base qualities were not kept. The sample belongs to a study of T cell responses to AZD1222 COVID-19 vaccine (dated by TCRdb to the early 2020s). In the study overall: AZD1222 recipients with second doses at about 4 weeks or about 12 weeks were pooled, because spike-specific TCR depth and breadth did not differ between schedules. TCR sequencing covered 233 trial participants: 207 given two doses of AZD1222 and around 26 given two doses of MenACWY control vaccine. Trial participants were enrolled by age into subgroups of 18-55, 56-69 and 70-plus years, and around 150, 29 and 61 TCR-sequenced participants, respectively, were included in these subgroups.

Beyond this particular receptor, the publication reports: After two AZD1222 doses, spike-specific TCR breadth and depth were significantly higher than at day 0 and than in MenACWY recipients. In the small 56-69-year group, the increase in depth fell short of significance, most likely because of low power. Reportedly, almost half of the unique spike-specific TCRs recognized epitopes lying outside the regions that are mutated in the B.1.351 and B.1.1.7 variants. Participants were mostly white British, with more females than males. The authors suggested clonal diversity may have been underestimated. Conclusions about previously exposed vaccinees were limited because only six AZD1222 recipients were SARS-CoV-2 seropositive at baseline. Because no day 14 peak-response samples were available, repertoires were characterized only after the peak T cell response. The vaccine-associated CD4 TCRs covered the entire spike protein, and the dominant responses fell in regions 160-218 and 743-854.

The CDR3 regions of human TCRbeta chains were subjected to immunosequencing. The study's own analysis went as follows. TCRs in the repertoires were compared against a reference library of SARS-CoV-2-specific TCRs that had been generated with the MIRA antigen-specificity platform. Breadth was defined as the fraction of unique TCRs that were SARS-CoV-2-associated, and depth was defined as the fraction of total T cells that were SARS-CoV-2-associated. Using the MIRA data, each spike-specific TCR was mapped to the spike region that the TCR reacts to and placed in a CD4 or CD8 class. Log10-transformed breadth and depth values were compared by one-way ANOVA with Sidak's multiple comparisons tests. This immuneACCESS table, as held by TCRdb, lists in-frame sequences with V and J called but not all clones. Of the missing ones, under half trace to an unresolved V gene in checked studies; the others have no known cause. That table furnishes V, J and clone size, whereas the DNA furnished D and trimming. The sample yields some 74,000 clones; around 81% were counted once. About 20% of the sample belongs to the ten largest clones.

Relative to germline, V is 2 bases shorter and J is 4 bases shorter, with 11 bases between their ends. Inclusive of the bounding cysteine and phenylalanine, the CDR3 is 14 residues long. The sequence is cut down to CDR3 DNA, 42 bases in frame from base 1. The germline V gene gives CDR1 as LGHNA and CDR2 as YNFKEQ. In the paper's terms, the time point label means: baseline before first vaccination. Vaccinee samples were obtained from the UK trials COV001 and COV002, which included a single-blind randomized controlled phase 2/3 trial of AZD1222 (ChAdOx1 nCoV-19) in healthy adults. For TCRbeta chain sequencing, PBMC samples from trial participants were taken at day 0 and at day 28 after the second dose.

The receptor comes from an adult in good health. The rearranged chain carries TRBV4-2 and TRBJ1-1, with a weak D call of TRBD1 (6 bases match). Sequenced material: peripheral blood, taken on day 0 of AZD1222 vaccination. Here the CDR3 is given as CASSQPGQSTEAFF. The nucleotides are TGTGCCAGCAGCCAACCTGGACAGTCCACTGAAGCTTTCTTT.